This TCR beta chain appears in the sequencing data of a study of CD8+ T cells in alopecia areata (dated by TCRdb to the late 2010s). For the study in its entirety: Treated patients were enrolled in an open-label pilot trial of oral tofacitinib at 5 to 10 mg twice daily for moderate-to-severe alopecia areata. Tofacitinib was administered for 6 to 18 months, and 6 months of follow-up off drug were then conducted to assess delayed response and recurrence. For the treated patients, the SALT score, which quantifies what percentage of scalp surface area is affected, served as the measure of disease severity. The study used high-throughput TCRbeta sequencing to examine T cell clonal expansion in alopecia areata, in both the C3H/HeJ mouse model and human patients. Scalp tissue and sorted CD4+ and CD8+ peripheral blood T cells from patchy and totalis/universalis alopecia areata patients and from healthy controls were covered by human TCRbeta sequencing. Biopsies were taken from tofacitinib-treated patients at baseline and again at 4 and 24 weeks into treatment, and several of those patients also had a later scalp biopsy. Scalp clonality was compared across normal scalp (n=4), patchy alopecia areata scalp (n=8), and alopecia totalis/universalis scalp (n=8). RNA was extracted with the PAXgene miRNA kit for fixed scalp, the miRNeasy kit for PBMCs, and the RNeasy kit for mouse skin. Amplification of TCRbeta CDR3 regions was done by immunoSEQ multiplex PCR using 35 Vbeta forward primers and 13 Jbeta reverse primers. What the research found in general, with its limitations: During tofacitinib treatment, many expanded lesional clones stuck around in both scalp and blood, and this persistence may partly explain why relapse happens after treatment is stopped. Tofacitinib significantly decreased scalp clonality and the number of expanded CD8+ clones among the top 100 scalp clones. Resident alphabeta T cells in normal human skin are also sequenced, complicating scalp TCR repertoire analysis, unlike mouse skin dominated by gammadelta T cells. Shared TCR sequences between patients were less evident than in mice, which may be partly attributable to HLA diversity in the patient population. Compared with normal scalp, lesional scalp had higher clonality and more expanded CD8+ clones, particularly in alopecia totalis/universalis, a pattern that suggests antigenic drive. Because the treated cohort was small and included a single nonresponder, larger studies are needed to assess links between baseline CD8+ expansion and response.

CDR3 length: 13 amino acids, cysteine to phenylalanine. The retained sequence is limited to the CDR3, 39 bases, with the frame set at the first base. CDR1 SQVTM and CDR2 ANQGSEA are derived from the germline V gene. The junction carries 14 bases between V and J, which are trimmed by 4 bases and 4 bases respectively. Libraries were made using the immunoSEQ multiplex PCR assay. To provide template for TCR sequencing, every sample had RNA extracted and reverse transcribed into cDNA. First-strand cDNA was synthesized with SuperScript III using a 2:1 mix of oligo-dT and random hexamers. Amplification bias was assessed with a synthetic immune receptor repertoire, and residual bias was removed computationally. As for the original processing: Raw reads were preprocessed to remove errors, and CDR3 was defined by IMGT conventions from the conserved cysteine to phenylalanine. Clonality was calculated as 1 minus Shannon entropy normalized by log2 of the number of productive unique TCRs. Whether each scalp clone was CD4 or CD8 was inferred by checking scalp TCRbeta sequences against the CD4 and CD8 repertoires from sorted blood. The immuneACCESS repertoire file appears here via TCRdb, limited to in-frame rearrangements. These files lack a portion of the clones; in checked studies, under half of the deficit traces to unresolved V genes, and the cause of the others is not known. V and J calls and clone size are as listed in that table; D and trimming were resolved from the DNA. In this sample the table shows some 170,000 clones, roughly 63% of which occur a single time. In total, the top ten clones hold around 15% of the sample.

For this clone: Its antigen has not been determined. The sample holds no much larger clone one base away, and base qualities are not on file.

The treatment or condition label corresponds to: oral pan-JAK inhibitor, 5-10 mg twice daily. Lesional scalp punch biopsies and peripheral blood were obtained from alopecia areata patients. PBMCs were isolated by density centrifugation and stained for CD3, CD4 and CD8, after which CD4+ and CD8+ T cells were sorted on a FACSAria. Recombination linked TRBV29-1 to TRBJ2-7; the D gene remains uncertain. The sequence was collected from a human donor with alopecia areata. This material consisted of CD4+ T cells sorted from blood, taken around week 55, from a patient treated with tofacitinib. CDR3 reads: CSVARYSSYEQYF. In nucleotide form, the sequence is TGCAGCGTTGCTCGTTACAGTTCATACGAGCAGTACTTC.